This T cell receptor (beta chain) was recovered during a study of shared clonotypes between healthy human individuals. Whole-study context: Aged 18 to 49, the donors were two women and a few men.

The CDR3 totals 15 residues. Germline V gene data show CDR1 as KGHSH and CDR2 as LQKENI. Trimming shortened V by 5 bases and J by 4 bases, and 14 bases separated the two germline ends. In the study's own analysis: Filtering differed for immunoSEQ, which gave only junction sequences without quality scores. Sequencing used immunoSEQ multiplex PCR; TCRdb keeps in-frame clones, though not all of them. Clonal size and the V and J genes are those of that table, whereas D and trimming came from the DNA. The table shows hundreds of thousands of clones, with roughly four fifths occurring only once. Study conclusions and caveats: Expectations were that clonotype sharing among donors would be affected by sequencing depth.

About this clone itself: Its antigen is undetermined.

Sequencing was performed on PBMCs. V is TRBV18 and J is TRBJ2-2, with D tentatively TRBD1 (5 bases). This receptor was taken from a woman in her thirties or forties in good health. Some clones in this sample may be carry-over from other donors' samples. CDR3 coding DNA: TGTGCCAGCTCAACTGCGACAGACATCACCGGGGAGCTGTTTTTT. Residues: CASSTATDITGELFF.